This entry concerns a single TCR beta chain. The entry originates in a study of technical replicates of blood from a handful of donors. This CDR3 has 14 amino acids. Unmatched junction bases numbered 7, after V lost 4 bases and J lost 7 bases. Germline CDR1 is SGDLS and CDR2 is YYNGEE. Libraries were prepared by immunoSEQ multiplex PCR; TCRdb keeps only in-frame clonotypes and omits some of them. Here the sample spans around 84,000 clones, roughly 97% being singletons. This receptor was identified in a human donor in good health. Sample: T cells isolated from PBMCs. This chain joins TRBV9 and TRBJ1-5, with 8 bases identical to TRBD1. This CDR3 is CASSPDRVGQPQHF. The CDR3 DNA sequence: TGTGCCAGCAGCCCGGACAGGGTAGGACAGCCCCAGCATTTT.